This T cell receptor beta chain was sequenced in a study of T cells after yellow fever vaccination. The germline CDR1 and CDR2 sequences are SGHKS and YYEKEE (reference sequence). Trimming removed 0 bases from V and 6 bases from J, with 16 bases in between. The CDR3 contains 15 residues. This clonotype was seen repeatedly, ten times or more. No antigen is known for it. In making TCR cDNA, 5'RACE template switching added a universal primer site and UMIs to it. TCRdb re-derived calls from the 5' RACE reads in MiXCR, one entry per CDR3 protein. The table includes about 400,000 distinct CDR3 sequences, approximately 6% detected once. Study results and limitations: Post-booster reappearance was seen for most primary-vaccination clones (around 97% CD4, around 91% CD8). Researchers cautioned that FACS-sorted repertoires could harbor abundant clonotypes contaminating from the bulk population.

This receptor was obtained from a man aged 25 to 40 who received the YFV17D yellow fever vaccine. This sample comprised PBMCs, obtained 5 days after the yellow fever booster vaccination. This chain uses TRBV5-5 with TRBJ2-7; a possible D gene is TRBD2 (5 bases). The CDR3 region is CASSLEVGRVTEQYF. The CDR3 DNA follows: TGTGCCAGCAGCTTGGAGGTTGGGCGGGTCACCGAGCAGTACTTC.